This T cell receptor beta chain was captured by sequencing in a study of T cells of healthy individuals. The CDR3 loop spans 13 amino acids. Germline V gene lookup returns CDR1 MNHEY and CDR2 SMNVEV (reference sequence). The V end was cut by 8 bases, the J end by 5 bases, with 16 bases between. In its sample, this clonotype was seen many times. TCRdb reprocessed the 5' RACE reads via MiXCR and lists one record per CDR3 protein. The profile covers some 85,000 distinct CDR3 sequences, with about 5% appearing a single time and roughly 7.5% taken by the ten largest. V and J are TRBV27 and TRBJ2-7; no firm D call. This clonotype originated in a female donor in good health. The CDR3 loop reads CASGAGSAHEQYF. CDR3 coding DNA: TGTGCCAGCGGTGCAGGTTCAGCCCACGAGCAGTACTTC.